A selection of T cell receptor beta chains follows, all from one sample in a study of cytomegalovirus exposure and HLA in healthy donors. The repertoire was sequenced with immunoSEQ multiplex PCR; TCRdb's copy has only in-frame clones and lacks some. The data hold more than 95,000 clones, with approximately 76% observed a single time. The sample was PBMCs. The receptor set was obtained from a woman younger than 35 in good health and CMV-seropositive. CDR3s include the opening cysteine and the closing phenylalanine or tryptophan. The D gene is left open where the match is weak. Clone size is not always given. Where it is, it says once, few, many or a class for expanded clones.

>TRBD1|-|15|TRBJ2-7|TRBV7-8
CASSLAGQRTYEQYF
TGTGCCAGCAGCTTAGCGGGACAGAGAACCTACGAGCAGTACTTC
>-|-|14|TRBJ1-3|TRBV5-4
CASSLGRGSNTIYF
TGTGCCAGCAGCTTGGGCAGGGGAAGTAACACCATATATTTT
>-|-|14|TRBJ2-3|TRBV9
CASSVATHSDTQYF
TGTGCCAGCAGCGTAGCTACCCATTCCGATACGCAGTATTTT
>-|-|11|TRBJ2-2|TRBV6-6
CASSLRGELFF
TGTGCCAGCTCACTGCGGGGGGAGCTGTTTTTT
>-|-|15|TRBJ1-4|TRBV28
CASSTPGGRNEKLFF
TGTGCCAGCAGTACCCCGGGAGGGCGGAATGAAAAACTGTTTTTT
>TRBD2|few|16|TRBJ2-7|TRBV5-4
CASSLATSGNFYEQYF
TGTGCCAGCAGCCTCGCGACTAGCGGGAATTTCTACGAGCAGTACTTC
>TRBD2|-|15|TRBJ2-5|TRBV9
CASSVVAGVLETQYF
TGTGCCAGCAGCGTAGTAGCGGGAGTTTTAGAGACCCAGTACTTC
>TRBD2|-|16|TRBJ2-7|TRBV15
CATSRDPSGRMHEQYF
TGTGCCACCAGCAGAGACCCTAGCGGGAGAATGCACGAGCAGTACTTC
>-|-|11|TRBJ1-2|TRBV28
CASSRDSGYTF
TGTGCCAGCAGTCGGGATTCTGGCTACACCTTC
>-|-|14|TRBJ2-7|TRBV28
CASRRTSRDYEQYF
TGTGCCAGCAGGAGAACTAGCCGTGACTACGAGCAGTACTTC
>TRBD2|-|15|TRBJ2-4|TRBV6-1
CASSEHLAPGGIQYF
TGTGCCAGCAGTGAACATCTCGCCCCGGGGGGCATTCAGTACTTC
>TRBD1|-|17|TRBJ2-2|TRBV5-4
CASRNSVDRGRTGELFF
TGTGCCAGCAGGAACTCCGTGGACAGGGGACGGACCGGGGAGCTGTTTTTT
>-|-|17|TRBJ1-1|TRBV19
CASSPRPGLGMNTEAFF
TGTGCCAGTAGTCCCCGGCCGGGACTGGGCATGAACACTGAAGCTTTCTTT
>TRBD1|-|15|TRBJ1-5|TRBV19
CASSTSTGSGQPQHF
TGTGCCAGTAGTACCTCGACAGGGAGCGGTCAGCCCCAGCATTTT
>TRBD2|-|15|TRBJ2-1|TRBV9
CASSSQREGLAEQFF
TGTGCCAGCAGCTCCCAGCGGGAGGGGTTAGCTGAGCAGTTCTTC
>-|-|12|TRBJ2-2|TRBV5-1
CASSQNTGELFF
TGCGCCAGCAGCCAAAACACCGGGGAGCTGTTTTTT
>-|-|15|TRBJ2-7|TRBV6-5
CASSYSGEGTYEQYF
TGTGCCAGCAGTTACTCAGGGGAAGGGACCTACGAGCAGTACTTC
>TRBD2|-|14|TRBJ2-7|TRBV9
CASSVVGGSREQYF
TGTGCCAGCAGCGTAGTGGGCGGGAGCCGTGAGCAGTACTTC
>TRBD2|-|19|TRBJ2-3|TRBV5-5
CASSKKGLAGDFHSDTQYF
TGTGCCAGCAGCAAGAAGGGACTAGCGGGAGATTTTCATTCAGATACGCAGTATTTT
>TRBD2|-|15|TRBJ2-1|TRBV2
CASSEDTSGYNEQFF
TGTGCCAGCAGTGAAGACACTAGCGGCTACAATGAGCAGTTCTTC
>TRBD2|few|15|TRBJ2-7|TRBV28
CASNPTSGISYEQYF
TGTGCCAGCAACCCAACTAGCGGGATCTCCTACGAGCAGTACTTC
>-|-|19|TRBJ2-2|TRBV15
CATSRTKRLAVLNTGELFF
TGTGCCACCAGCAGAACTAAAAGGTTGGCGGTTCTGAACACCGGGGAGCTGTTTTTT
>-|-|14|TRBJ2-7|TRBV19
CASSISSSAYEQYF
TGTGCCAGTAGTATCTCTAGCTCCGCCTACGAGCAGTACTTC
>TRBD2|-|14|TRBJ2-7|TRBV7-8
CASSFSGRAYEQYF
TGTGCCAGCAGCTTCAGCGGGAGGGCCTACGAGCAGTACTTC
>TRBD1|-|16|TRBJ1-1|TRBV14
CASSPSGQGARTEAFF
TGTGCCAGCAGCCCTTCAGGACAGGGGGCGCGGACTGAAGCTTTCTTT
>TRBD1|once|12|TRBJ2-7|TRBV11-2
CASGQGYYEQYF
TGTGCCAGCGGACAGGGTTACTACGAGCAGTACTTC